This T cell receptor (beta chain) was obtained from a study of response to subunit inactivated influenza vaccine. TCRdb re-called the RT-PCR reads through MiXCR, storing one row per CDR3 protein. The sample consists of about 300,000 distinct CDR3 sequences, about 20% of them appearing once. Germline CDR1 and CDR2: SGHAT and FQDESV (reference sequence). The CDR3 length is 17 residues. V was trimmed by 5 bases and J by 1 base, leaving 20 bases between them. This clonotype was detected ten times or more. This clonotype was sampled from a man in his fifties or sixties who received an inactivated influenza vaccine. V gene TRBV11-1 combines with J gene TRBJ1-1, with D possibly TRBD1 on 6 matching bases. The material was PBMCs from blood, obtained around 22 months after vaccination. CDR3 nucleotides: TGTGCCAGCAGCCCGGGATATTGGACGACAGGGAACACTGAAGCTTTCTTT. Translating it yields CASSPGYWTTGNTEAFF.